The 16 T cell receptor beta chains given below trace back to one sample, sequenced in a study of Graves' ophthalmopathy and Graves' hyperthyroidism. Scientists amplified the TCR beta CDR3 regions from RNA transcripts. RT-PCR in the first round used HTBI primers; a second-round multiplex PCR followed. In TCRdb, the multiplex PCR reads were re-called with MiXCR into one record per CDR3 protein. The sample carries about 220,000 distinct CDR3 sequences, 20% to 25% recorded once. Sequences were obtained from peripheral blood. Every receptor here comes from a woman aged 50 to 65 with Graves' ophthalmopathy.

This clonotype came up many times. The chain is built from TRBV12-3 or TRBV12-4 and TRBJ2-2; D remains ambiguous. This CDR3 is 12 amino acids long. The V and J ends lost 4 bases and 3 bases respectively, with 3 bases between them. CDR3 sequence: CASSYYTGELFF. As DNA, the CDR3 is TGTGCCAGCAGTTATTACACCGGGGAGCTGTTTTTT.

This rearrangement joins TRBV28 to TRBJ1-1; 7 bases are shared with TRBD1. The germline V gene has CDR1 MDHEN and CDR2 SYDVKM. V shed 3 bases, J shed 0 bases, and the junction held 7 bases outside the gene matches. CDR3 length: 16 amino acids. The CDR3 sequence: CASSFYGDSLNTEAFF. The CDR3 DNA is TGTGCCAGCAGTTTTTACGGGGACAGTCTGAACACTGAAGCTTTCTTT.

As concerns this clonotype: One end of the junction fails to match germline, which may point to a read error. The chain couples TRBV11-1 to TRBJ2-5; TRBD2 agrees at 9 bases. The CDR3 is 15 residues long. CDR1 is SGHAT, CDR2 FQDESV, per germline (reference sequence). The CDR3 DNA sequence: TGTGCCAGCGCGGCGGGAGGGCTTTACCAAGAGACCCAGCACTTC. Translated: CASAAGGLYQETQHF.

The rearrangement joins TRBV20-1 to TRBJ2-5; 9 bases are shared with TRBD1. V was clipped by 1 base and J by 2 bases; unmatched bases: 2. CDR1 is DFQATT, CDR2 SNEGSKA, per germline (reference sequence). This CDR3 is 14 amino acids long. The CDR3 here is CSARGTGEQETQYF. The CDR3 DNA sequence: TGCAGTGCTAGAGGGACAGGGGAGCAAGAGACCCAGTACTTC.

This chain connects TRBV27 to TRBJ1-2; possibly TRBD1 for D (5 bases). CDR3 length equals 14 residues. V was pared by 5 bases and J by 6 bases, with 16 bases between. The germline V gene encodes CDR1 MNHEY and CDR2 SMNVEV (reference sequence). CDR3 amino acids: CASSKRQPGDGYTF. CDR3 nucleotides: TGTGCCAGCAGTAAACGACAGCCGGGGGATGGCTACACCTTC.

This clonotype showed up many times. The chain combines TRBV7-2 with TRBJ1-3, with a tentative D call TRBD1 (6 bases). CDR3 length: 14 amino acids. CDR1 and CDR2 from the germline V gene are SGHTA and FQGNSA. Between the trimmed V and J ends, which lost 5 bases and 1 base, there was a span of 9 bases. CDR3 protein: CASSLGQSGNTIYF. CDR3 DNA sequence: TGTGCCAGCAGCCTAGGACAGTCTGGAAACACCATATATTTT.

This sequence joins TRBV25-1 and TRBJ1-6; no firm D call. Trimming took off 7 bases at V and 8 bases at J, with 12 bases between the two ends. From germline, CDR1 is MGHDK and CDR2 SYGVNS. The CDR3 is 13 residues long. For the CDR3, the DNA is TGTGCCAGCACACAATCAGGCCATTCACCCCTCCACTTT. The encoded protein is CASTQSGHSPLHF.

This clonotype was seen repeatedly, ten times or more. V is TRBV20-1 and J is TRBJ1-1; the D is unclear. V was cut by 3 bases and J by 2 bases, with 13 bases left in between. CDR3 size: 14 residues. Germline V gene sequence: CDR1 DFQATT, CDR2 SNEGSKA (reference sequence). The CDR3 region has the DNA TGCAGTGCTAGGCCCCCCGGGAGAAACACTGAAGCTTTCTTT. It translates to CSARPPGRNTEAFF.

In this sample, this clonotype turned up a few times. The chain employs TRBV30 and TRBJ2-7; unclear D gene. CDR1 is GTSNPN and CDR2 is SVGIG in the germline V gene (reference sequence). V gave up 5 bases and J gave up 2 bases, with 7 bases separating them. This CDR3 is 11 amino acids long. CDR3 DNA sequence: TGTGCCTGGGATTCGCCCTACGAGCAGTACTTC. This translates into CAWDSPYEQYF.

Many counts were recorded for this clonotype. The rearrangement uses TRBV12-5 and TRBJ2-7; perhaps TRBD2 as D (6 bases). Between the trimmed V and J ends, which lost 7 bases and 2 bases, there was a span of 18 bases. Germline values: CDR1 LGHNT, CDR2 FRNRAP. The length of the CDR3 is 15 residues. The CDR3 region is CASARTDSGPYEQYF. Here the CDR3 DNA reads TGTGCTAGTGCCCGTACGGATAGCGGACCCTACGAGCAGTACTTC.

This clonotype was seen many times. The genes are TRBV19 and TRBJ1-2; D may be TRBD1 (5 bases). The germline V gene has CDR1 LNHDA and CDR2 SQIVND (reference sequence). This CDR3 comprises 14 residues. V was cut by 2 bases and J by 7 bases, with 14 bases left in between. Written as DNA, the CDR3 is TGTGCCAGTAGTATAAGCCAGACTACAGGTGGCTACACCTTC. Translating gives CASSISQTTGGYTF.

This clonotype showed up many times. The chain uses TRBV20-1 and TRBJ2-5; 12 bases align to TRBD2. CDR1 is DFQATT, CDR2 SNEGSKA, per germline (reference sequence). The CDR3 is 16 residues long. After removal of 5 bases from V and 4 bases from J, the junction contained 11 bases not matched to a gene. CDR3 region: CSAGPASGRVGETQYF. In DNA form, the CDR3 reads TGCAGTGCTGGCCCGGCTAGCGGGAGGGTTGGAGAGACCCAGTACTTC.

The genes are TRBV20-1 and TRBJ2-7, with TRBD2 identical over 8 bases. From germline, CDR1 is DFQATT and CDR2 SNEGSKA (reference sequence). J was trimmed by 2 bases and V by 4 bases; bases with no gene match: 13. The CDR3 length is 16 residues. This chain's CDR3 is CSATHPGGGHTYEQYF. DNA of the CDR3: TGCAGTGCTACCCACCCCGGGGGGGGACACACCTACGAGCAGTACTTC.

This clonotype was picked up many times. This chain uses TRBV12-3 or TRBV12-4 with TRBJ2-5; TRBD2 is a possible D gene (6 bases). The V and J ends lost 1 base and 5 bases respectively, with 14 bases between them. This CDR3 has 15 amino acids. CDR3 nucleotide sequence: TGTGCCAGCAGTTTAGTACTAGCTGGAGAGGAGACCCAGTACTTC. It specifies CASSLVLAGEETQYF.

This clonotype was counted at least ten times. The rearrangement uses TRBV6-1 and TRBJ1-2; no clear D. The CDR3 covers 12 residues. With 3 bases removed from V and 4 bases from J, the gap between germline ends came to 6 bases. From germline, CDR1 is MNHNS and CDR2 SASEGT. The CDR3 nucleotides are TGTGCCAGCAGTGATGCTGTCTATGGCTACACCTTC. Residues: CASSDAVYGYTF.

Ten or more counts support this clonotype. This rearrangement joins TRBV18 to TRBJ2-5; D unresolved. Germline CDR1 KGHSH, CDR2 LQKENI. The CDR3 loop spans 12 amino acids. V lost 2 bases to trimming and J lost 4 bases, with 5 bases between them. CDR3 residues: CASSPVRETQYF. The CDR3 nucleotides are TGTGCCAGCTCACCAGTTAGAGAGACCCAGTACTTC.